A single sample gave rise to the 12 T cell receptor beta chains below, sequenced in a study of cytomegalovirus exposure and HLA in healthy donors. Generated by immunoSEQ multiplex PCR, the TCRdb table keeps only in-frame clones and is missing some. Of about 130,000 clones in the sample, 95% to 96% were seen once. The sequenced material came from PBMCs. The receptors here all came from a man between 18 and 35 years old in good health and CMV-seronegative.

The gene calls are TRBV5-1 and TRBJ2-1, with TRBD2 matching over 9 bases. V gave up 3 bases and J gave up 9 bases; unmatched junction bases: 7. The CDR3 has 14 residues. CDR1 is SGHRS, CDR2 YFSETQ, per germline. CDR3 sequence reads: CASSSRTSVGEQFF. The CDR3 nucleotides read TGCGCCAGCAGCTCCCGGACTAGCGTGGGTGAGCAGTTCTTC.

The V call is TRBV11-3, the J call TRBJ1-2; TRBD1 matches 9 bases. Unmatched junction bases numbered 13, after V lost 5 bases and J lost 6 bases. The length of the CDR3 is 16 residues. Germline CDR1 reads SGHNT; CDR2 reads YENEEA. CDR3 in amino acids: CASSRTGGRDRDGYTF. In DNA form, the CDR3 reads TGTGCCAGCAGCCGAACTGGGGGCCGGGACAGGGATGGCTACACCTTC.

This clone turned up a few times. This chain joins TRBV11-2 and TRBJ1-5, with a tentative D call TRBD1 (6 bases). The germline V gene encodes CDR1 SGHAT and CDR2 FQNNGV. With 1 base removed from V and 2 bases from J, the gap between germline ends came to 9 bases. This CDR3 spans 15 amino acids. CDR3 DNA: TGTGCCAGCAGCTTAGGTCGACAGGGCAATCAGCCCCAGCATTTT. It specifies CASSLGRQGNQPQHF.

The rearrangement uses TRBV4-1 and TRBJ1-2, with TRBD1 matching 7 bases. Germline assignment: CDR1 MGHRA and CDR2 YSYEKL. Trimming took 5 bases from V and 8 from J; bases not matched to a gene: 8. CDR3 size: 13 residues. The CDR3 here is CASSDQGVGGYTF. Here the CDR3 DNA reads TGCGCCAGCAGCGACCAGGGGGTCGGCGGCTACACCTTC.

CDR3 sequence (DNA): TGTGCCAGCAGCTTAGAGGGGGGGGTAGCCGAGCAGTTCTTC. Protein: CASSLEGGVAEQFF. The V and J genes are TRBV7-6 and TRBJ2-1, with a weak D call TRBD2 (7 bases). The ends were cut back, 1 base at V and 10 bases at J, with 14 bases in the middle. Germline V lookup: CDR1 SGHVS, CDR2 FNYEAQ. The CDR3 spans 14 residues.

The chain carries TRBV9 and TRBJ1-3; 7 bases match TRBD1. V shed 3 bases and J 4 bases; nucleotides not matched to a gene: 4. Germline CDR1 is SGDLS and CDR2 is YYNGEE. CDR3 length: 14 amino acids. The CDR3 region has the DNA TGTGCCAGCAGCGAGACAGGGTCCGGAAACACCATATATTTT. Protein sequence: CASSETGSGNTIYF.

On this clone itself: At one end, the junction sequence differs from germline, possibly due to a read error. V is TRBV28 and J is TRBJ1-1; no clear D gene. The CDR3 length is 11 residues. Germline-derived CDR1 and CDR2 are MDHEN and SYDVKM. This chain's CDR3 is CASSFMSPADF. The CDR3 coding sequence is TGTGCCAGCAGTTTCATGTCCCCCGCGGACTTT.

The chain couples TRBV7-3 to TRBJ2-5, with unresolved D. CDR3 length: 13 amino acids. Germline loops: CDR1 SGHTA, CDR2 FQGTGA. V lost 4 bases and J lost 4, with 10 bases in between. Here the CDR3 reads CASSSRLGETQYF. The DNA of the CDR3 is TGTGCCAGCAGCTCCCGACTTGGAGAGACCCAGTACTTC.

The chain recombines TRBV28 with TRBJ2-7, with D tentatively TRBD2 (6 bases). Between the trimmed V and J ends, which lost 2 bases and 3 bases, there was a span of 14 bases. This CDR3 is 15 amino acids long. The germline gives CDR1 MDHEN, CDR2 SYDVKM. CDR3 in DNA: TGTGCCAGCAGTTTAGTTACTACCGGGAGCTACGAGCAGTACTTC. Protein: CASSLVTTGSYEQYF.

The rearrangement uses TRBV6-1 and TRBJ2-1; 9 nucleotides agree with TRBD2. Trimming at V came to 4 bases and at J to 5 bases, leaving 15 bases not matched to a gene. Germline V lookup: CDR1 MNHNS, CDR2 SASEGT. This CDR3 comprises 18 residues. CDR3 bases: TGTGCCAGCAGTGTTAGCGGGAGCCTTCATCGGGGAAACAATGAGCAGTTCTTC. Amino acid sequence: CASSVSGSLHRGNNEQFF.

The chain couples TRBV7-2 to TRBJ1-1, with D perhaps matching TRBD1 (6 bases). CDR3 length equals 16 residues. Trimming removed 1 base from V and 0 bases from J, with 12 bases in between. The V gene's germline CDR1 is SGHTA and CDR2 FQGNSA. The CDR3 DNA is TGTGCCAGCAGCTTAGGTCAGGGGCTCGTGAACACTGAAGCTTTCTTT. Protein product: CASSLGQGLVNTEAFF. Filled out from reference TRBV7-2 and TRBJ1-1, the complete variable domain reads GAGVSQSPSNKVTEKGKDVELRCDPISGHTALYWYRQSLGQGLEFLIYFQGNSAPDKSGLPSDRFSAERTGGSVSTLTIQRTQQEDSAVYLCASSLGQGLVNTEAFFGQGTRLTVV.

J is TRBJ2-7 and V is TRBV6-5; 7 bases fit TRBD1. V lost 6 bases to trimming and J lost 1 base; unmatched junction nucleotides: 6. The CDR3 is 14 residues long. Germline V gives CDR1 MNHEY, CDR2 SVGAGI. CDR3 residues: CASRKQQGSYEQYF. In DNA, the CDR3 is TGTGCCAGCAGAAAACAACAGGGGTCCTACGAGCAGTACTTC.